The 24 T cell receptor beta chains below were found in one sample sequenced in a study of blood T cell repertoires in COVID-19. The assay was immunoSEQ multiplex PCR, and TCRdb's table has in-frame clones only and misses some. The table includes approximately 180,000 clones, 84% detected once. Sequenced sample: PBMCs or T cells enriched from blood (not recorded which). The receptor set was obtained from a man aged 45-65 years who had recovered from COVID-19.

The rearrangement joins TRBV19 to TRBJ1-5, with D unresolved. CDR3 length: 14 amino acids. Trimming left V 2 bases short and J 0 bases short, with 5 bases between. Germline-derived CDR1 and CDR2 are LNHDA and SQIVND (reference sequence). The CDR3 sequence is CASSITDSNQPQHF. DNA for the CDR3: TGTGCCAGTAGTATAACAGATAGCAATCAGCCCCAGCATTTT.

This rearrangement joins TRBV6-6 to TRBJ2-1; 9 bases align to TRBD2. Germline CDR1 and CDR2: MNHNY and SVGAGI (reference sequence). This CDR3 comprises 14 residues. J lost 7 bases, V lost 5 bases, and 6 bases had no gene match. The DNA for the CDR3 is TGTGCCAGCAGTAAGGGACTAGCTGGAAATGAGCAGTTCTTC. Amino acids: CASSKGLAGNEQFF.

J is TRBJ1-5 and V is TRBV6-9, with a possible D match to TRBD1 (6 bases). This CDR3 spans 15 amino acids. Trimming cost V 4 bases and J 0 bases, with 10 bases left between them. The V gene's germline CDR1 is MNHGY and CDR2 SVAAGI. CDR3 protein: CASSLGAYSNQPQHF. The CDR3 nucleotides read TGTGCCAGCAGTTTGGGGGCTTATAGCAATCAGCCCCAGCATTTT.

The chain joins TRBV14 to TRBJ1-1; TRBD1 matches 7 bases. The V and J ends lost 6 bases and 3 bases, in that order; junction bases with no gene match: 4. Germline CDR1 is SGHDN and CDR2 is FVKESK. The CDR3 is 13 residues long. As DNA, the CDR3 is TGTGCCAGCAGTGTACAGGGGTACACTGAAGCTTTCTTT. Its translation: CASSVQGYTEAFF.

The chain combines TRBV9 with TRBJ1-1; no reliable D call. Germline-derived CDR1 and CDR2 are SGDLS and YYNGEE. Trimming took off 3 bases at V and 3 bases at J, with 6 bases between the two ends. The CDR3 is 12 residues long. The CDR3 loop is CASSDPDTEAFF. CDR3 coding DNA: TGTGCCAGCAGCGACCCGGACACTGAAGCTTTCTTT.

This clone was picked up many times. V gene TRBV14 combines with J gene TRBJ1-1; 8 bases line up with TRBD1. The CDR3 is 15 residues long. Trimming took 3 bases from V and 4 from J; bases not matched to a gene: 7. From germline, CDR1 is SGHDN and CDR2 FVKESK. The CDR3 bases are TGTGCCAGCAGCCAGATGAGGACAGGGAGCACTGAAGCTTTCTTT. It codes for CASSQMRTGSTEAFF.

At least ten counts were recorded for this clone. The J gene is TRBJ2-7, the V gene TRBV7-9; 7 nucleotides line up with TRBD2. Germline V gives CDR1 SEHNR, CDR2 FQNEAQ (reference sequence). The CDR3 contains 16 residues. V lost 5 bases and J lost 0; bases outside the gene matches: 10. CDR3 sequence: CASSRGVEGSSYEQYF. In DNA form, the CDR3 reads TGTGCCAGCAGCCGGGGGGTGGAAGGCAGCTCCTACGAGCAGTACTTC.

This chain links TRBV29-1 with TRBJ1-4, with D hard to call. V was shortened by 1 base and J by 3 bases, with 9 bases between the two germline ends. This CDR3 comprises 14 residues. Germline CDR1 reads SQVTM; CDR2 reads ANQGSEA. The CDR3 sequence: CSVEVGVANEKLFF. In DNA, the CDR3 is TGCAGCGTTGAAGTCGGGGTGGCTAATGAAAAACTGTTTTTT.

The chain combines TRBV6-6 with TRBJ2-5; no clear D gene. There are 14 residues in the CDR3. V was pared by 0 bases and J by 2 bases, with 7 bases between. CDR1 is MNHNY, CDR2 SVGAGI, per germline (reference sequence). This chain's CDR3 is CASSYSNMQETQYF. In DNA, the CDR3 is TGTGCCAGCAGTTACTCGAACATGCAAGAGACCCAGTACTTC.

This clone appeared a single time. This chain joins TRBV2 and TRBJ2-1; 9 nucleotides line up with TRBD2. The trim removed 0 bases at V and 15 bases at J, leaving 12 bases unmatched. Germline V gives CDR1 SNHLY, CDR2 FYNNEI. The CDR3 covers 15 residues. Here the CDR3 reads CASSEAAGGPFLWFF. For the CDR3, the DNA is TGTGCCAGCAGTGAAGCGGCGGGGGGGCCTTTCCTGTGGTTCTTC.

The chain has TRBV7-9 and TRBJ1-1; TRBD1 agrees at 7 bases. CDR1 and CDR2 from the germline V gene are SEHNR and FQNEAQ (reference sequence). V trimming: 11 bases; J trimming: 7 bases; junction bases outside the gene matches: 16. The CDR3 runs 14 residues. CDR3: CASSQGGWGVEAFF. The DNA of the CDR3 is TGTGCCTCTAGCCAAGGGGGCTGGGGGGTTGAAGCTTTCTTT. The full variable domain, its missing parts supplied by reference TRBV7-9 and TRBJ1-1, is DTGVSQNPRHKITKRGQNVTFRCDPISEHNRLYWYRQTLGQGPEFLTYFQNEAQLEKSRLLSDRFSAERPKGSFSTLEIQRTEQGDSAMYLCASSQGGWGVEAFFGQGTRLTVV.

To note about this clone: Other DNA variants within this sample encode the same CDR3. The V gene is TRBV24-1, the J gene TRBJ2-7; 11 nucleotides align to TRBD1. With 4 bases clipped from V and 4 bases from J, the junction kept 5 bases outside the gene matches. CDR1 KGHDR and CDR2 SFDVKD come from the germline V gene. This CDR3 comprises 15 residues. The CDR3 region has the DNA TGTGCCACCAGTGACCCAGGACAGGGGGCTTACGAGCAGTACTTC. It translates to CATSDPGQGAYEQYF.

V gene TRBV5-4 combines with J gene TRBJ2-2; 10 bases align to TRBD2. The V gene's germline CDR1 is SGHNT and CDR2 YYREEE (reference sequence). Unmatched junction bases numbered 0, after V lost 3 bases and J lost 4 bases. This CDR3 region has 14 residues. The CDR3 DNA sequence: TGTGCCAGCAGCTGGACTAGCGGCACCGGGGAGCTGTTTTTT. Its protein is CASSWTSGTGELFF.

The V and J genes are TRBV7-2 and TRBJ1-2; D may be TRBD1 (5 bases). The CDR3 length is 14 residues. Trimming pared 5 bases from V and 7 bases from J, leaving 17 bases between. CDR1 and CDR2 from the germline V gene are SGHTA and FQGNSA. CDR3 nucleotide sequence: TGTGCCAGCAGCCCCCCCGGGGGGACGGGTGGCTACACCTTC. This codes for CASSPPGGTGGYTF.

The V and J genes are TRBV3-1 (or the pseudogene TRBV3-2) and TRBJ1-2; weak D call: TRBD1 (6 bases). The CDR3 extends over 14 amino acids. Trimming removed 1 base at V and 8 bases at J, with 14 bases between. Germline CDR1 reads LGHDT; CDR2 reads YNNKEL (reference sequence). CDR3 in amino acids: CASSQVLTGAGYTF. For the CDR3, the DNA is TGTGCCAGCAGCCAAGTCTTGACAGGAGCCGGCTACACCTTC.

This clone was found a few times. The CDR3 nucleotides read TGTGCCAGCAGCCGGGACTCGAACTCTGGAAACACCATATATTTT. Residues: CASSRDSNSGNTIYF. The chain links TRBV28 to TRBJ1-3; maybe TRBD1 (5 bases). There are 15 residues in the CDR3. V was pared by 6 bases and J by 0 bases, with 12 bases between. Germline CDR1 reads MDHEN; CDR2 reads SYDVKM.

The V and J genes are TRBV27 and TRBJ1-5; D perhaps matches TRBD1 (5 bases). V was pared by 6 bases and J by 7 bases, with 19 bases between. Germline V lookup: CDR1 MNHEY, CDR2 SMNVEV (reference sequence). This CDR3 region has 15 residues. CDR3 protein: CASRRSIGTQQPQHF. CDR3 nucleotides: TGTGCCAGCAGACGAAGCATAGGGACTCAGCAGCCCCAGCATTTT.

The rearrangement links TRBV28 to TRBJ1-6, with no clear D. Trimming cost V 8 bases and J 0 bases, with 11 bases left between them. In germline, CDR1 is MDHEN, CDR2 SYDVKM. The CDR3 has 15 residues. The CDR3 coding sequence is TGTGCCAGCCAAACCCCCAGCTCCTATAATTCACCCCTCCACTTT. It yields the protein CASQTPSSYNSPLHF.

This chain links TRBV10-1 with TRBJ2-6; D may be TRBD1 (6 bases). CDR1 and CDR2 from the germline V gene are WNHNN and SYGVQD (reference sequence). Deletions cut 6 bases from V and 2 bases from J, with 11 bases between. This CDR3 spans 15 amino acids. CDR3 nucleotide sequence: TGCGCCAGCAGGGAGACAGGCACTGGGGCCAACGTCCTGACTTTC. Protein: CASRETGTGANVLTF.

This clone was seen only once. This CDR3 reads CSVEASPDTQYF. In DNA, the CDR3 is TGCAGCGTCGAGGCTAGCCCCGATACGCAGTATTTT. V and J are TRBV29-1 and TRBJ2-3, with TRBD2 as a possible D gene (5 bases). Per germline, CDR1 SQVTM and CDR2 ANQGSEA. V lost 6 bases and J lost 6, with 13 bases in between. The CDR3 is 12 residues long.

The rearrangement links TRBV6-5 to TRBJ2-1; the D gene is possibly TRBD2 (6 bases). The CDR3 spans 15 residues. V shed 5 bases and J shed 2 bases, with 13 bases lying between them. Germline lookup yields CDR1 MNHEY and CDR2 SVGAGI. CDR3 in amino acids: CASSRREGPYNEQFF. The CDR3 DNA sequence: TGTGCCAGCAGTCGGAGGGAAGGCCCCTACAATGAGCAGTTCTTC.

The V gene is TRBV6-5, the J gene TRBJ1-1; D is possibly TRBD1 (5 bases). CDR3 length equals 14 residues. The germline V and J ends were trimmed by 6 bases and 1 base, with 12 bases remaining between them. The germline CDR1 and CDR2 sequences are MNHEY and SVGAGI. CDR3 amino acids: CASRVGATNTEAFF. CDR3 nucleotide sequence: TGTGCCAGCAGGGTAGGGGCAACGAACACTGAAGCTTTCTTT.

The genes are TRBV5-4 and TRBJ2-7; the match to TRBD1 covers 9 bases. J gave up 6 bases and V 3 bases, and 7 bases lay outside the gene matches. CDR1 SGHNT and CDR2 YYREEE come from the germline V gene (reference sequence). CDR3 length: 14 residues. The CDR3 region has the DNA TGTGCCAGCAGCTACTCCGGGACAGGGCGCGAGCAGTACTTC. This codes for CASSYSGTGREQYF.

The chain couples TRBV5-1 to TRBJ2-1; 7 nucleotides match TRBD1. The germline V gene has CDR1 SGHRS and CDR2 YFSETQ. The CDR3 loop spans 16 amino acids. J gave up 6 bases and V 4 bases, and 13 bases lay outside the gene matches. The CDR3 region has the DNA TGCGCCAGCAGCCCGGGGCCGCCAGGGGGACCCAATGAGCAGTTCTTC. Translation gives CASSPGPPGGPNEQFF.